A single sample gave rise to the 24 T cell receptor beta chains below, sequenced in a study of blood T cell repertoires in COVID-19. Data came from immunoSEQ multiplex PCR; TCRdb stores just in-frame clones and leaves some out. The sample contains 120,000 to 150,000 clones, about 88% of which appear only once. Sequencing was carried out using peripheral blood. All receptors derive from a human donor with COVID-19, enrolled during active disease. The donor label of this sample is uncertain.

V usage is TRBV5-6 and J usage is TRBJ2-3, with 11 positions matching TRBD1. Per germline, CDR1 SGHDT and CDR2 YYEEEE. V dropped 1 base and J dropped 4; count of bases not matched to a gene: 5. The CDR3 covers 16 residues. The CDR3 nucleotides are TGTGCCAGCAGCTTGCTGGACAGGGGGCTTGCAGATACGCAGTATTTT. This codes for CASSLLDRGLADTQYF.

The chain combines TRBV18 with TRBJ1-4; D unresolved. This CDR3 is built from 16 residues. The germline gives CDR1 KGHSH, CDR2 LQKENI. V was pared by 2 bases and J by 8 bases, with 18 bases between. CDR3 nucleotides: TGTGCCAGCTCACCAGCGTCAGGCTCAGGTGTGGAAAAACTGTTTTTT. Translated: CASSPASGSGVEKLFF.

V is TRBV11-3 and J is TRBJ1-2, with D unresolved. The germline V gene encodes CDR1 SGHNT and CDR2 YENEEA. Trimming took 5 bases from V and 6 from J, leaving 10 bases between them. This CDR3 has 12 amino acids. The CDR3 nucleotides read TGTGCCAGCAGCCCCGACGGGAATGGCTACACCTTC. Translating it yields CASSPDGNGYTF.

This chain's CDR3 is CASSLGPRETQYF. CDR3 DNA sequence: TGCGCCAGCAGCCTGGGGCCGCGGGAGACCCAGTACTTC. The J gene is TRBJ2-5, the V gene TRBV10-2; D possibly corresponds to TRBD1 (5 bases). V was shortened by 6 bases and J by 5 bases, with 13 bases between the two germline ends. Germline-derived CDR1 and CDR2 are WSHSY and SAAADI. The CDR3 has 13 amino acids.

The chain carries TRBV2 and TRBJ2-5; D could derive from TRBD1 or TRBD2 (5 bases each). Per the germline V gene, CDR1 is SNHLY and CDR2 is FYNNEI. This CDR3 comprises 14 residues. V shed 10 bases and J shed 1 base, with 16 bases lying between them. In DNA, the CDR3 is TGTGCCACCAGGGCCTCAAGCGGCCAAGAGACCCAGTACTTC. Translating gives CATRASSGQETQYF.

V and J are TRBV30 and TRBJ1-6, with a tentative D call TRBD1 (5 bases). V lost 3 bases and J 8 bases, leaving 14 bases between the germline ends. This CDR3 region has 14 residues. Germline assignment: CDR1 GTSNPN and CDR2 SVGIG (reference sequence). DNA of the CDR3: TGTGCCTGGAGCAGGGAAAGTCGGGATTCACCCCTCCACTTT. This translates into CAWSRESRDSPLHF. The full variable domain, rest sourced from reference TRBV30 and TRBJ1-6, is SQTIHQWPATLVQPVGSPLSLECTVEGTSNPNLYWYRQAAGRGLQLLFYSVGIGQISSEVPQNLSASRPQDRQFILSSKKLLLSDSGFYLCAWSRESRDSPLHFGNGTRLTVT.

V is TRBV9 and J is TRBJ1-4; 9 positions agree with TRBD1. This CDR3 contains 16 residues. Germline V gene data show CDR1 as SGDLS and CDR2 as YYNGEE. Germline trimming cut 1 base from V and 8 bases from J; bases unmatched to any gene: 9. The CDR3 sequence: CASSVSPRDREEKLFF. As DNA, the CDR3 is TGTGCCAGCAGCGTAAGTCCCCGGGACAGGGAAGAAAAACTGTTTTTT.

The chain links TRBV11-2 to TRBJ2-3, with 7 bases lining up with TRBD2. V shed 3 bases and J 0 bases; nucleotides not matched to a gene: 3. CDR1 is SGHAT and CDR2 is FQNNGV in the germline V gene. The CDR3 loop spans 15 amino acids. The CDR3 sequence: CASSFVSGSTDTQYF. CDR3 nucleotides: TGTGCCAGCAGCTTCGTTAGCGGGAGCACAGATACGCAGTATTTT. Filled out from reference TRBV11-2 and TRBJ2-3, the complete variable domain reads EAGVAQSPRYKIIEKRQSVAFWCNPISGHATLYWYQQILGQGPKLLIQFQNNGVVDDSQLPKDRFSAERLKGVDSTLKIQPAKLEDSAVYLCASSFVSGSTDTQYFGPGTRLTVL.

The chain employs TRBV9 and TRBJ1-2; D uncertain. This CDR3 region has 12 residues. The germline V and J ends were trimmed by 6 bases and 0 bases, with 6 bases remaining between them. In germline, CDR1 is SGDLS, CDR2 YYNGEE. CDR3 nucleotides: TGTGCCAGCAAGAGGGCTAACTATGGCTACACCTTC. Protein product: CASKRANYGYTF.

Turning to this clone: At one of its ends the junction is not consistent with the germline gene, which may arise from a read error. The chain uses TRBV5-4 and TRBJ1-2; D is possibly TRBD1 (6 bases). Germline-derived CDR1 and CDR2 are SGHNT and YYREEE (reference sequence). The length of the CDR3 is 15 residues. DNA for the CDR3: TGTGCCAGCAGCCTGGACAGAGGGCCCAACTCTGGCTACACCTTC. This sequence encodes CASSLDRGPNSGYTF.

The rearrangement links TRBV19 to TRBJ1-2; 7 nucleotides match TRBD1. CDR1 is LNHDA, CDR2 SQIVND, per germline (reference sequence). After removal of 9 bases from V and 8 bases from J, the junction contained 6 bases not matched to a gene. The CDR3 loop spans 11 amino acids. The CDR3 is CASNRGRGYTF. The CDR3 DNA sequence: TGTGCCAGCAACAGGGGCCGGGGCTACACCTTC.

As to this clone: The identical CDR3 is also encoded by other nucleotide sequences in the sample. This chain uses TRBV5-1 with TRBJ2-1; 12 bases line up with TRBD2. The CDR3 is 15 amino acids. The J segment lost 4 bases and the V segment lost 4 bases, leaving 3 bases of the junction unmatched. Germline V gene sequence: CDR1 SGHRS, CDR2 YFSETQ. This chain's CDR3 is CASSPTSGSYNEQFF. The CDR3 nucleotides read TGCGCCAGCAGCCCGACTAGCGGGAGTTACAATGAGCAGTTCTTC.

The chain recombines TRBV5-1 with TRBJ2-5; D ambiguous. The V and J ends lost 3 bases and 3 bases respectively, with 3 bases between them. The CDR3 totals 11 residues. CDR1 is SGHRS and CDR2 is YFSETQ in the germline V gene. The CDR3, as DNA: TGCGCCAGCAGCTCAAAAGAGACCCAGTACTTC. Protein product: CASSSKETQYF.

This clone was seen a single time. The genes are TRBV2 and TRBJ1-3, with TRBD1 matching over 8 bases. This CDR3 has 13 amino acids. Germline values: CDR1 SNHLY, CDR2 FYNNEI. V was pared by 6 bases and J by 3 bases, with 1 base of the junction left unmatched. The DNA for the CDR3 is TGTGCCAGCAGGACAGGGGATGGAAACACCATATATTTT. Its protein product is CASRTGDGNTIYF.

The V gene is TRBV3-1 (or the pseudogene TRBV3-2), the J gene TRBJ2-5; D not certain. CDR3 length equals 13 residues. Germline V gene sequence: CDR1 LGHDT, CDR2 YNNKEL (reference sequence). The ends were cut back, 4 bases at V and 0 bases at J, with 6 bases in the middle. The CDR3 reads CASSRDYQETQYF. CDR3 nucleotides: TGTGCCAGCAGCCGAGACTACCAAGAGACCCAGTACTTC.

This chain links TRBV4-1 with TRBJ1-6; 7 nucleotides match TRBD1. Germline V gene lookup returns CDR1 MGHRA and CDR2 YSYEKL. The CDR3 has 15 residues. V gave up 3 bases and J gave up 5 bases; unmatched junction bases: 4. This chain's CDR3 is CASSQDRLNNSPLHF. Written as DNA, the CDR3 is TGCGCCAGCAGCCAGGACAGGTTGAATAATTCACCCCTCCACTTT.

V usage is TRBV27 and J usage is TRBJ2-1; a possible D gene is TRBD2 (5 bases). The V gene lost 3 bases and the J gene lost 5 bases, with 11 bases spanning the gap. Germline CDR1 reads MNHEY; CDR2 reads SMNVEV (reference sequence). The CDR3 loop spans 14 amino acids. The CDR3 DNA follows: TGTGCCAGCAGTTTGGGCGGGCCACACAATGAGCAGTTCTTC. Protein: CASSLGGPHNEQFF.

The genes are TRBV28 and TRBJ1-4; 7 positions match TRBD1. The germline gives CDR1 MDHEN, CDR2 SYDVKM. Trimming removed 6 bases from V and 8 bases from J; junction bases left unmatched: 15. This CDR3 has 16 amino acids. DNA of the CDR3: TGTGCCAGCAGGTCTCCTCCGGGACAGTCTGAAGAAAAACTGTTTTTT. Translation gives CASRSPPGQSEEKLFF.

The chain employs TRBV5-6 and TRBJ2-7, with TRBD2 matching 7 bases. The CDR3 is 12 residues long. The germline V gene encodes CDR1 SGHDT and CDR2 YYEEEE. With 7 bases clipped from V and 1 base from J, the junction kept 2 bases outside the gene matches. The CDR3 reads CASGAGSYEQYF. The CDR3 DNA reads TGTGCCAGCGGAGCGGGATCCTACGAGCAGTACTTC.

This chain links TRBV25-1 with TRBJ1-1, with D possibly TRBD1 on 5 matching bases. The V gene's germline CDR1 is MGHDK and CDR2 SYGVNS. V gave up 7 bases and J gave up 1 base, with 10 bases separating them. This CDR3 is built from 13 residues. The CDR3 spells CASMGRWNTEAFF. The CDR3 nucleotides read TGTGCCAGCATGGGGCGTTGGAACACTGAAGCTTTCTTT. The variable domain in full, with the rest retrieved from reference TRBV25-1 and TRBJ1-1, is EADIYQTPRYLVIGTGKKITLECSQTMGHDKMYWYQQDPGMELHLIHYSYGVNSTEKGDLSSESTVSRIRTEHFPLTLESARPSHTSQYLCASMGRWNTEAFFGQGTRLTVV.

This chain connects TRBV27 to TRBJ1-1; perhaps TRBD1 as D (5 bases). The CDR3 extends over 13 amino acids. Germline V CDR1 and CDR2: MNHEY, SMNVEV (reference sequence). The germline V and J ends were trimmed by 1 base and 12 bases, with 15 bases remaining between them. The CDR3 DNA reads TGTGCCAGCAGTTTATGGGGCGCGGGGGAGACTTTCTTT. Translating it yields CASSLWGAGETFF.

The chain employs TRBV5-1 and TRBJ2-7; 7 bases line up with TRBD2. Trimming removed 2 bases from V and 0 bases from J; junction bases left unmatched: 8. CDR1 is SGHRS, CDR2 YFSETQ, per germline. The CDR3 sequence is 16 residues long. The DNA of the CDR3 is TGCGCCAGCAGCTTTTTTGGCGGGGGAAGCTCCTACGAGCAGTACTTC. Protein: CASSFFGGGSSYEQYF. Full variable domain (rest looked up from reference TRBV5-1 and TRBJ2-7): KAGVTQTPRYLIKTRGQQVTLSCSPISGHRSVSWYQQTPGQGLQFLFEYFSETQRNKGNFPGRFSGRQFSNSRSEMNVSTLELGDSALYLCASSFFGGGSSYEQYFGPGTRLTVT.

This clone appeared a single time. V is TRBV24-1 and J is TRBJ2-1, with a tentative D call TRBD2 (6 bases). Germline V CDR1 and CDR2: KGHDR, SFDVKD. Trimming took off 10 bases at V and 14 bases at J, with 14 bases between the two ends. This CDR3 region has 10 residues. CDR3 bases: TGTGCCACGGAGGGACCAGCGAAGTTCTTC. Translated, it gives CATEGPAKFF.

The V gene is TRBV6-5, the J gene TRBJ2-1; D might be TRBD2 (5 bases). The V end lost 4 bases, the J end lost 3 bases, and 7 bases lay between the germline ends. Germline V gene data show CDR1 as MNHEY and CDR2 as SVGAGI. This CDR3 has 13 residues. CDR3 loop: CASSSRGYNEQFF. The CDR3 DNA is TGTGCCAGCAGTTCACGGGGCTACAATGAGCAGTTCTTC.